A selection of T cell receptor beta chains follows, all from one sample in a study of OX40 agonist ivuxolimab in advanced cancers. Sequencing used immunoSEQ multiplex PCR; TCRdb keeps in-frame clones, though not all of them. The data hold 70,000 to 100,000 clones, with around 84% observed a single time. The sample in question was CD4+ or CD8+ T cells sorted from blood, obtained in a trial of the OX40 agonist ivuxolimab. Receptors originate from an adult with an advanced solid tumor such as melanoma, head and neck, liver or kidney cancer. Both conserved end residues are part of each CDR3.

TRBV6-1 | CASSVWRSSTDTQYF
TRBV7-8 | CASSRGQETQYF
TRBV18 | CASSLNRNTDTQYF
TRBV9 | CASSAGTYNEQFF
TRBV10-1 | CASSESGASGNEQFF
TRBV19 | CASSIRTGPDTQYF
TRBV6-1 | CASMKTSGDTDTQYF
TRBV6-1 | CASSQDYRGLRSNQPQHF
TRBV6-6 | CASSDTSGRRKTQYF
TRBV27 | CASSLYRNQPQHF
TRBV5-1 | CASSLGAGTGYGYTF
TRBV19 | CASSRDRLPEQYF
TRBV23-1 | CASSQSRTEFYNEQFF
TRBV28 | CASWTGHSYEQYF
TRBV6-1 | CASTLGGQPQHF
TRBV10-3 | CAIMGAGDTQYF
TRBV7-9 | CASSPGDTYYGYTF
TRBV5-1 | CASSFGFANTGELFF
TRBV30 | CAWSRERADTQYF
TRBV11-3 | CASSSLAGGPQTPTTGELFF
TRBV11-2 | CASSLGGGVTEAFF
TRBV6-1 | CASSEREGPDTQYF
TRBV5-4 | CASSLGDVGNEKLFF
TRBV20-1 | CSGIVTDTQYF
TRBV6-5 | CASSYSYGTATEAFF
TRBV28 | CASSPSGGEEKLFF
TRBV18 | CASSQTSGEQYF
TRBV2 | CASSGGFAGGFTDTQYF
TRBV7-9 | CASSLTSGSANEQFF
TRBV19 | CASRSQGREQFF
TRBV6-6 | CASSYSAGTRGETQYF
TRBV7-3 | CASSLSPTDHQYF
TRBV7-9 | CASSPQDNYGYTF
TRBV7-2 | CASSQSRGDTQYF
TRBV19 | CASSIVTGETQYF
TRBV20-1 | CSASRDYEQYF
TRBV27 | CASSFRGADTQYF
TRBV28 | CASTSSEGLYNEQFF
TRBV18 | CASSPGRNYEQYF
TRBV5-1 | CASSLDGLAGYEQYF
TRBV5-4 | CASSVGDNQPQHF
TRBV4-1 | CASSQGPPRGLAKNIQYF
TRBV6-6 | CASIDRRNTGELFF
TRBV19 | CASSISAAGTYNEQFF
TRBV6-1 | CASSAQGNTEAFF
TRBV4-1 | CASSQDDPFPREQYF
TRBV5-4 | CASSPDSLYGYTF
TRBV5-1 | CASSLEDTSTDTQYF
TRBV30 | CAWSVGQGSTDTQYF
TRBV5-1 | CASSPAWGAATEAFF